The 21 T cell receptor beta chains listed next were all sequenced from one sample in a study of blood T cell repertoires in COVID-19. Clones were sequenced by immunoSEQ multiplex PCR, and TCRdb holds only the in-frame ones, with some missing. The table has about 83,000 clones, approximately 86% seen once; the top ten hold 8%. The specimen was peripheral blood. Receptors were obtained from a man aged 80 or over with active or convalescent COVID-19.

This clone turned up a few times. The V gene is TRBV25-1, the J gene TRBJ2-3; D call uncertain. Germline V gene lookup returns CDR1 MGHDK and CDR2 SYGVNS. V was cut by 3 bases and J by 2 bases, with 12 bases left in between. This CDR3 is 15 amino acids long. The DNA of the CDR3 is TGTGCCAGCAGTGACTCTAGTGCTCCCACAGATACGCAGTATTTT. This sequence encodes CASSDSSAPTDTQYF.

The rearrangement links TRBV4-1 to TRBJ1-1; tentative D call: TRBD1 (5 bases). The CDR3 is 15 residues long. Trimming stripped 4 bases from V and 1 base from J, with 13 bases between. CDR1 and CDR2 from the germline V gene are MGHRA and YSYEKL. CDR3 DNA sequence: TGCGCCAGCAGCCTCGGGGGGGTCGGGAACACTGAAGCTTTCTTT. As protein: CASSLGGVGNTEAFF.

The CDR3 is CASRARDFLGEQYV. For the CDR3, the DNA is TGTGCCAGCAGAGCCCGGGACTTCCTTGGGGAGCAGTACGTC. The chain recombines TRBV2 with TRBJ2-7; a possible D gene is TRBD2 (6 bases). V was trimmed by 6 bases and J by 7 bases, leaving 19 bases between them. CDR1 and CDR2 from the germline V gene are SNHLY and FYNNEI. The CDR3 spans 14 residues.

The chain carries TRBV5-1 and TRBJ2-3; D is perhaps TRBD1 (6 bases). The CDR3 has 15 amino acids. Germline V gives CDR1 SGHRS, CDR2 YFSETQ. Trimming removed 0 bases from V and 5 bases from J, with 13 bases in between. CDR3 protein: CASSLVQGTVDTQYF. The CDR3 DNA sequence: TGCGCCAGCAGCTTGGTCCAGGGGACGGTAGATACGCAGTATTTT.

The V call is TRBV5-8, the J call TRBJ1-5; D is unresolved. Germline CDR1 SGHTS, CDR2 YDEGEE. The CDR3 extends over 12 amino acids. Trimming shortened V by 7 bases and J by 7 bases, and 12 bases separated the two germline ends. CDR3 nucleotide sequence: TGTGCCAGCGTGGTGAGGTACCAGCCCCAGCATTTT. Its protein product is CASVVRYQPQHF.

The V call is TRBV24-1, the J call TRBJ1-5; D perhaps matches TRBD1 (6 bases). CDR3 length: 16 amino acids. Per germline, CDR1 KGHDR and CDR2 SFDVKD. Trimming cost V 3 bases and J 5 bases, with 16 bases left between them. CDR3 protein: CATSDNTGRGYQPQHF. The DNA for the CDR3 is TGTGCCACCAGTGATAACACAGGGAGGGGGTATCAGCCCCAGCATTTT.

This chain links TRBV6-1 with TRBJ2-3, with TRBD1 matching 8 bases. V shed 2 bases, J shed 1 base, and the junction held 2 bases outside the gene matches. This CDR3 region has 15 residues. CDR1 and CDR2 from the germline V gene are MNHNS and SASEGT. This CDR3 is CASSEPGQGTDTQYF. The CDR3 DNA sequence: TGTGCCAGCAGTGAACCGGGACAGGGCACAGATACGCAGTATTTT.

The genes are TRBV19 and TRBJ1-1; D unclear. The CDR3 sequence is 14 residues long. The germline V gene has CDR1 LNHDA and CDR2 SQIVND (reference sequence). V lost 3 bases and J lost 1, with 9 bases in between. CDR3 sequence reads: CASSITGKNTEAFF. The CDR3 nucleotides are TGTGCCAGTAGTATCACGGGGAAGAACACTGAAGCTTTCTTT.

This sequence joins TRBV30 and TRBJ1-5; 8 positions agree with TRBD1. The CDR3 covers 13 residues. Per germline, CDR1 GTSNPN and CDR2 SVGIG (reference sequence). Losses at the gene ends were 7 bases for V and 7 bases for J; bases not matched to a gene: 9. The CDR3 loop reads CALSGGGRQPQHF. The CDR3 DNA reads as TGTGCCTTGTCAGGGGGCGGGAGACAGCCCCAGCATTTT.

In regard to this clone: One end of the junction does not line up with germline, which may come from a read error. The chain couples TRBV5-1 to TRBJ2-2; D call uncertain. This CDR3 has 14 residues. Germline-derived CDR1 and CDR2 are SGHRS and YFSETQ. CDR3 amino acids: CASRLTANTGELFF. CDR3 in DNA: TGCGCCAGCCGCTTAACAGCGAACACCGGGGAGCTGTTTTTT.

V gene TRBV7-2 combines with J gene TRBJ1-5; tentative D call: TRBD1 (5 bases). Trimming cost V 1 base and J 3 bases, with 10 bases left between them. Germline CDR1 and CDR2: SGHTA and FQGNSA. The CDR3 extends over 15 amino acids. CDR3 amino acids: CASSLGGQFNQPQHF. Here the CDR3 DNA reads TGTGCCAGCAGCTTAGGGGGCCAGTTCAATCAGCCCCAGCATTTT.

This clone was seen only a few times. This chain connects TRBV19 to TRBJ1-6, with D perhaps matching TRBD1 (6 bases). V dropped 1 base and J dropped 10 bases, with 14 bases sitting between them. Germline CDR1 is LNHDA and CDR2 is SQIVND (reference sequence). This CDR3 region has 15 residues. The DNA of the CDR3 is TGTGCCAGTAGTATAGGTTCAGGGGACGGATCACCCCTCCACTTT. Its protein is CASSIGSGDGSPLHF.

This rearrangement joins TRBV15 to TRBJ1-6, with TRBD1 matching over 9 bases. The CDR3 is 16 residues long. Germline CDR1 LNHNV, CDR2 YYDKDF (reference sequence). After removal of 0 bases from V and 9 bases from J, the junction contained 6 bases not matched to a gene. CDR3: CATSRDPGTGLSPLHF. DNA for the CDR3: TGTGCCACCAGCAGAGACCCCGGGACAGGGCTTTCACCCCTCCACTTT.

This clone came up once. V is TRBV19 and J is TRBJ2-1; TRBD2 is a possible D gene (6 bases). CDR1 and CDR2 (germline): LNHDA, SQIVND (reference sequence). This CDR3 contains 14 residues. V was pared by 2 bases and J by 2 bases, with 7 bases between. The CDR3 loop reads CASSISSAYNEQFF. The DNA for the CDR3 is TGTGCCAGTAGTATATCTAGCGCCTACAATGAGCAGTTCTTC.

The chain employs TRBV7-9 and TRBJ2-3; D might be TRBD1 (6 bases). The CDR3 totals 16 residues. In germline, CDR1 is SEHNR, CDR2 FQNEAQ (reference sequence). Trimming removed 2 bases from V and 5 bases from J, with 17 bases in between. The CDR3 region is CASSLSGAIRGDTQYF. CDR3 bases: TGTGCCAGCAGCTTATCAGGGGCTATAAGGGGAGATACGCAGTATTTT.

V and J are TRBV6-5 and TRBJ1-5; D is unresolved. Trimming removed 5 bases from V and 3 bases from J, with 11 bases in between. Germline V lookup: CDR1 MNHEY, CDR2 SVGAGI. The CDR3 loop spans 14 amino acids. CDR3 protein: CASSRFRDNQPQHF. In DNA form, the CDR3 reads TGTGCCAGCAGTCGGTTCCGGGACAATCAGCCCCAGCATTTT.

This chain joins TRBV12-2 and TRBJ1-4; TRBD1 was called by the table and not checked on the DNA. TRBV12-2 is marked as a pseudogene. The CDR3 covers 15 residues. The CDR3 sequence: CASRSPQKTNEKLFF. The CDR3, as DNA: TGTGCAAGTCGCTCACCACAAAAAACTAATGAAAAACTGTTTTTT.

The chain is built from TRBV19 and TRBJ2-3; 7 nucleotides line up with TRBD1. The V gene end was trimmed by 3 bases and the J gene end by 6 bases; junction bases not matched to a gene: 6. Germline V gene lookup returns CDR1 LNHDA and CDR2 SQIVND (reference sequence). This CDR3 is 14 amino acids long. This chain's CDR3 is CASSMTGMSDTQYF. The CDR3, as DNA: TGTGCCAGTAGTATGACAGGGATGAGCGATACGCAGTATTTT.

This rearrangement joins TRBV14 to TRBJ2-1; 7 bases are shared with TRBD1. J was trimmed by 6 bases and V by 2 bases; bases with no gene match: 7. Germline V CDR1 and CDR2: SGHDN, FVKESK. The CDR3 is 15 amino acids. The CDR3 spells CASSQIRDSPNEQFF. DNA for the CDR3: TGTGCCAGCAGCCAAATCAGGGACAGCCCCAATGAGCAGTTCTTC.

The chain joins TRBV5-1 to TRBJ1-2; D is undetermined. Germline CDR1 is SGHRS and CDR2 is YFSETQ. The CDR3 contains 13 residues. The V and J ends lost 1 base and 1 base respectively, with 5 bases between them. Written as DNA, the CDR3 is TGCGCCAGCAGCTTGACAGATAACTATGGCTACACCTTC. The encoded protein is CASSLTDNYGYTF.

The rearrangement links TRBV7-3 to TRBJ1-4; D not resolved. V dropped 8 bases and J dropped 7 bases, with 20 bases sitting between them. Germline V CDR1 and CDR2: SGHTA, FQGTGA. The CDR3 covers 15 residues. CDR3 protein: CASRPGVAVGEKLFF. In DNA form, the CDR3 reads TGTGCCAGCCGCCCCGGAGTGGCGGTGGGTGAAAAACTGTTTTTT.